These 8 T cell receptor beta chains originate from one sample sequenced in a study of T cell responses to AZD1222 COVID-19 vaccine. TCRdb keeps only in-frame clones here, not all; method: immunoSEQ multiplex PCR. The data contain about 27,000 clones, 92% of them singletons. Sequenced here: peripheral blood, sampled 28 days after the second AZD1222 dose. These receptors originate from an adult who received the AZD1222 COVID-19 vaccine.

The chain recombines TRBV12-3 or TRBV12-4 with TRBJ2-7, with D unresolved. The CDR3 contains 12 residues. The V end was cut by 1 base, the J end by 1 base, with 2 bases between. The chain's CDR3 is CASSLVSYEQYF. The DNA for the CDR3 is TGTGCCAGCAGTTTAGTTTCCTACGAGCAGTACTTC.

V usage is TRBV6-5 and J usage is TRBJ1-2, with D hard to call. This CDR3 comprises 13 residues. The V gene's germline CDR1 is MNHEY and CDR2 SVGAGI. Deletions cut 7 bases from V and 4 bases from J, with 13 bases between. The CDR3 is CASNQGGAYGYTF. The CDR3 nucleotides are TGTGCCAGCAACCAAGGAGGCGCCTATGGCTACACCTTC.

The chain links TRBV5-6 to TRBJ1-5; D is perhaps TRBD1 (6 bases). The germline V gene encodes CDR1 SGHDT and CDR2 YYEEEE. The V end was cut by 3 bases, the J end by 0 bases, with 22 bases between. This CDR3 is built from 19 residues. As DNA, the CDR3 is TGTGCCAGCAGCTCGACCCGGGGGCGGCAGGGGTATAGCAATCAGCCCCAGCATTTT. Residues: CASSSTRGRQGYSNQPQHF.

The J gene is TRBJ1-3, the V gene TRBV19, with D possibly TRBD1 on 5 matching bases. Germline lookup yields CDR1 LNHDA and CDR2 SQIVND (reference sequence). The CDR3 covers 14 residues. V lost 5 bases to trimming and J lost 0 bases, with 8 bases between them. The CDR3 region has the DNA TGTGCCAGTAGTGCCAGGGTCTCTGGAAACACCATATATTTT. Its translation: CASSARVSGNTIYF.

This clone was seen only a few times. The junction does not match germline at one end; this may be a read error. This rearrangement joins TRBV20-1 to TRBJ1-6; D remains unclear. This CDR3 has 11 residues. Germline V gene data show CDR1 as DFQATT and CDR2 as SNEGSKA (reference sequence). DNA of the CDR3: TGCAGTGCGGGCGCCATTGCGAGCGTCCCATTT. It encodes CSAGAIASVPF.

This chain joins TRBV10-3 and TRBJ1-5, with 8 bases identical to TRBD1. V shed 8 bases, J shed 0 bases, and the junction held 3 bases outside the gene matches. The germline V gene has CDR1 ENHRY and CDR2 SYGVKD. The CDR3 is made up of 14 amino acids. Here the CDR3 reads CAIGQGGSNQPQHF. The CDR3 DNA reads TGTGCCATCGGACAGGGTGGTAGCAATCAGCCCCAGCATTTT.

This sequence joins TRBV18 and TRBJ1-1, with 7 bases identical to TRBD1. This CDR3 has 13 amino acids. V lost 6 bases to trimming and J lost 7 bases; unmatched junction nucleotides: 8. Germline-derived CDR1 and CDR2 are KGHSH and LQKENI. The CDR3 loop is CASSDREGSEAFF. The CDR3 DNA is TGTGCCAGCTCCGACAGGGAGGGGAGTGAAGCTTTCTTT.

This chain links TRBV6-4 with TRBJ2-1, with no clear D. The germline gives CDR1 MRHNA, CDR2 SNTAGT. Trimming took off 2 bases at V and 1 base at J, with 9 bases between the two ends. This CDR3 contains 15 residues. The CDR3: CASSDEPSSYNEQFF. DNA of the CDR3: TGTGCCAGCAGTGACGAGCCTAGTTCCTACAATGAGCAGTTCTTC.